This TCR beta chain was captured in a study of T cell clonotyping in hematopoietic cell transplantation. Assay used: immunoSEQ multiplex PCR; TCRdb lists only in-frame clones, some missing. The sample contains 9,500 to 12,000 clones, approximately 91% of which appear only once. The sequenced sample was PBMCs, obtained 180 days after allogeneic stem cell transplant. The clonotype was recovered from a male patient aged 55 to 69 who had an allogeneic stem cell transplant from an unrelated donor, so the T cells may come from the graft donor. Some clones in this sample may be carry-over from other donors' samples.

CDR3 region: CASSPLWNRGNTDTQYF. The CDR3 DNA reads TGTGCCAGCAGTCCCCTCTGGAACAGGGGTAACACAGATACGCAGTATTTT. The V call is TRBV28, the J call TRBJ2-3; 7 positions agree with TRBD1. The CDR3 length is 17 residues. Germline trimming cut 5 bases from V and 2 bases from J; bases unmatched to any gene: 13. The germline V gene encodes CDR1 MDHEN and CDR2 SYDVKM. The full variable domain, in which reference TRBV28 and TRBJ2-3 provide the parts outside the CDR3, is DVKVTQSSRYLVKRTGEKVFLECVQDMDHENMFWYRQDPGLGLRLIYFSYDVKMKEKGDIPEGYSVSREKKERFSLILESASTNQTSMYLCASSPLWNRGNTDTQYFGPGTRLTVL.